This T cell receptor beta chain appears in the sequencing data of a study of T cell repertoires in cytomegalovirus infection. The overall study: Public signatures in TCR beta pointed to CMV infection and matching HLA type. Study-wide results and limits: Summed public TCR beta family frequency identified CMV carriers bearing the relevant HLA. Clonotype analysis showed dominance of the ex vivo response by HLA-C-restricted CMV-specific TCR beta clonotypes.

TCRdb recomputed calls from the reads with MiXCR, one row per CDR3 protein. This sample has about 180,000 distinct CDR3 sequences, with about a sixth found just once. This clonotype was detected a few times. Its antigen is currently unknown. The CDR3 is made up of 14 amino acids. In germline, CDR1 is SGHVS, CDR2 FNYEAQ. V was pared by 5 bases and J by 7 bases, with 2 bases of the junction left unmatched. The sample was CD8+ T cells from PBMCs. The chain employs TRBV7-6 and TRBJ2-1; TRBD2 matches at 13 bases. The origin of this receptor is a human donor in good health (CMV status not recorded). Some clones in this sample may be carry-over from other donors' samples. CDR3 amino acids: CASSALAGGNEQFF. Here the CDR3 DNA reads TGTGCCAGCAGCGCACTAGCGGGGGGGAATGAGCAGTTCTTC.